This T cell receptor (beta chain) was recovered during a study of Tregs in tolerant kidney transplant recipients. Thawed PBMCs were FACS-sorted into unstimulated CD4+CD25+CD127- regulatory T cells, CD4+CD25- non-regulatory cells, CD4 and CD8 cells. Regulatory T cells were sorted from thawed PBMCs rested overnight at 37°C with about 220 IU/ml IL-2. The V gene's germline CDR1 is MNHEY and CDR2 SVGAGI. Trimming shortened V by 0 bases and J by 15 bases, and 22 bases separated the two germline ends. The CDR3 totals 15 residues. Sequenced by immunoSEQ multiplex PCR; TCRdb stores in-frame clones only, minus some. The sample consists of roughly 64,000 clones, roughly 98% of them appearing once.

This receptor was taken from a human donor who received a combined kidney and bone marrow transplant. The source was Tregs from blood, collected before the transplant. V usage is TRBV6-5 and J usage is TRBJ2-3; D not certain. CDR3 in amino acids: CASSYSTIDKRFAYF. CDR3 bases: TGTGCCAGCAGTTACTCGACAATCGACAAACGTTTTGCATATTTT.